The 11 T cell receptor beta chains listed next were all sequenced from one sample in a study of cytomegalovirus exposure and HLA in healthy donors. Clones were sequenced by immunoSEQ multiplex PCR, and TCRdb holds only the in-frame ones, with some missing. In the table there are 150,000 to 200,000 clones, about 90% of which are singletons. The sample taken for sequencing was PBMCs. These TCRs come from a woman aged 30 to 39 in good health and CMV-seronegative.

V is TRBV5-6 and J is TRBJ1-5; no firm D call. V shed 0 bases and J shed 4 bases, with 8 bases lying between them. CDR1 SGHDT and CDR2 YYEEEE come from the germline V gene. CDR3 length: 14 amino acids. In DNA form, the CDR3 reads TGTGCCAGCAGCTTGGTCGGCAGAAATCAGCCCCAGCATTTT. Translated: CASSLVGRNQPQHF.

This chain links TRBV6-1 with TRBJ2-7; TRBD1 aligns across 10 bases. With 6 bases clipped from V and 4 bases from J, the junction kept 6 bases outside the gene matches. Germline CDR1 reads MNHNS; CDR2 reads SASEGT. This CDR3 has 14 residues. Written as DNA, the CDR3 is TGTGCCAGCAGGGCCCCGGGACAGGGGTACGAGCAGTACTTC. Protein product: CASRAPGQGYEQYF.

The chain links TRBV19 to TRBJ2-3, with D possibly being TRBD1 (6 bases). Looked up from germline, CDR1 is LNHDA and CDR2 is SQIVND (reference sequence). Deletions cut 1 base from V and 1 base from J, with 12 bases between. This CDR3 spans 16 amino acids. The CDR3 is CASSIGGGGGTDTQYF. The CDR3 DNA is TGTGCCAGTAGTATAGGTGGGGGCGGAGGCACAGATACGCAGTATTTT.

This clone occurred once. The chain links TRBV2 to TRBJ2-1; D possibly corresponds to TRBD1 (5 bases). The CDR3 is made up of 18 amino acids. Trimming took off 6 bases at V and 1 base at J, with 22 bases between the two ends. The germline CDR1 and CDR2 sequences are SNHLY and FYNNEI. The CDR3 loop reads CASRRTPDSLFSYNEQFF. CDR3 coding DNA: TGTGCCAGCAGAAGAACCCCCGACAGCCTATTTTCCTACAATGAGCAGTTCTTC.

V usage is TRBV9 and J usage is TRBJ1-2; TRBD1 is a possible D gene (6 bases). CDR1 and CDR2 (germline): SGDLS, YYNGEE. This CDR3 is built from 14 residues. The V gene lost 0 bases and the J gene lost 6 bases, with 12 bases spanning the gap. In nucleotides, the CDR3 is TGTGCCAGCAGCGTAGCTGCCACAGGGCATGGCTACACCTTC. Its protein is CASSVAATGHGYTF.

The chain has TRBV28 and TRBJ1-5, with TRBD1 matching 9 bases. The CDR3 is made up of 17 amino acids. Germline-derived CDR1 and CDR2 are MDHEN and SYDVKM. With V trimmed by 7 bases and J by 4 bases, 14 bases remained unmatched. The CDR3 protein is CASTRDRVQVGNQPQHF. The DNA of the CDR3 is TGTGCCAGCACCCGGGACAGGGTGCAGGTTGGGAATCAGCCCCAGCATTTT.

The rearrangement links TRBV6-6 to TRBJ1-1; D call uncertain. Trimming took off 2 bases at V and 4 bases at J, with 14 bases between the two ends. Per germline, CDR1 MNHNY and CDR2 SVGAGI (reference sequence). The CDR3 is 15 amino acids. This chain's CDR3 is CASSYVKGIGTEAFF. The DNA of the CDR3 is TGTGCCAGCAGTTACGTGAAGGGAATTGGCACTGAAGCTTTCTTT.

The rearrangement joins TRBV9 to TRBJ2-5, with a weak D call TRBD2 (6 bases). Germline assignment: CDR1 SGDLS and CDR2 YYNGEE. Deletions cut 0 bases from V and 7 bases from J, with 7 bases between. The CDR3 is 12 residues long. The DNA of the CDR3 is TGTGCCAGCAGCGTAGGGCGGGGGACCCAGTACTTC. This sequence encodes CASSVGRGTQYF.

V is TRBV20-1 and J is TRBJ1-1; D remains unclear. CDR1 and CDR2 (germline): DFQATT, SNEGSKA (reference sequence). This CDR3 contains 11 residues. The germline V and J ends were trimmed by 3 bases and 6 bases, with 8 bases remaining between them. The CDR3 sequence is CSARPEAEAFF. The CDR3 DNA reads TGCAGTGCTAGGCCCGAGGCTGAAGCTTTCTTT.

About this clone: The junction and the germline gene differ at one end; a read error may be behind it. In nucleotides, the CDR3 is TGCGCCAGCAGCCAAGATCTCGGGGGAGGAGCTATATTT. This encodes CASSQDLGGGAIF. This chain links TRBV4-3 with TRBJ1-1; maybe TRBD1 (5 bases). Per the germline V gene, CDR1 is LGHNA and CDR2 is YSLEER. CDR3 length: 13 residues.

The V call is TRBV4-1, the J call TRBJ1-2, with a weak D call TRBD1 (5 bases). Germline CDR1 reads MGHRA; CDR2 reads YSYEKL. The CDR3 consists of 15 residues. Trimming removed 0 bases at V and 5 bases at J, with 13 bases between. CDR3 in DNA: TGCGCCAGCAGCCAAGATGGGACCAGATCATATGGCTACACCTTC. Translation gives CASSQDGTRSYGYTF.